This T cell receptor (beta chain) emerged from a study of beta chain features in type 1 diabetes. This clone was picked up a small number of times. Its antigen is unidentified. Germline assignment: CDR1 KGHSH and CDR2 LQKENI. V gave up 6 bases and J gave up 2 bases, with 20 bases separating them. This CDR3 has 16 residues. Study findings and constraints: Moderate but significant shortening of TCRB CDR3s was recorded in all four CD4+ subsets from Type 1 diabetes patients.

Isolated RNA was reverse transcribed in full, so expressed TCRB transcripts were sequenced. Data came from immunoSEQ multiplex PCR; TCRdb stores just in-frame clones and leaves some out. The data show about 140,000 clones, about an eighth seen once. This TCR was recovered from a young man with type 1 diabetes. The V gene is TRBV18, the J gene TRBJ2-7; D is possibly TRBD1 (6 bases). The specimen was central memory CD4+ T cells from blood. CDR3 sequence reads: CASSATGGGDTYEQYF. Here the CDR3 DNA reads TGTGCCAGCTCTGCCACGGGTGGGGGCGATACCTACGAGCAGTACTTC.